The 28 T cell receptor beta chains given below trace back to one sample, sequenced in a study of blood T cells in healthy people across ages. Next came a second PCR, run for roughly 7 to 12 cycles, which used a sample-barcoded 5' primer along with a J-beta primer mix. One entry per CDR3 protein results from TCRdb running MiXCR on the 5' RACE reads. Found here are roughly 800,000 distinct CDR3 sequences, over 45% of them singletons; the top ten hold roughly 22%. What was sequenced was blood. These receptors were collected from a man aged 25 to 45 in good health.

The chain recombines TRBV2 with TRBJ2-1, with a weak D call TRBD2 (5 bases). Germline V gene lookup returns CDR1 SNHLY and CDR2 FYNNEI. V lost 9 bases to trimming and J lost 14 bases, with 20 bases between them. CDR3 size: 12 residues. CDR3 region: CARGGGPELEFF. The CDR3 bases are TGTGCCAGAGGAGGCGGCCCGGAATTGGAGTTCTTC.

The genes are TRBV27 and TRBJ2-2, with 9 bases lining up with TRBD2. Germline loops: CDR1 MNHEY, CDR2 SMNVEV (reference sequence). This CDR3 has 14 amino acids. After removal of 5 bases from V and 5 bases from J, the junction contained 3 bases not matched to a gene. The CDR3 DNA sequence: TGTGCCAGCAGTCGTAGCGGGAGTACCGGGGAGCTGTTTTTT. This translates into CASSRSGSTGELFF.

Regarding this clonotype: An end of the junction does not agree with germline; a read error may underlie this. The chain uses TRBV12-3 or TRBV12-4 and TRBJ2-3, with TRBD2 identical over 10 bases. This CDR3 has 16 residues. The CDR3 DNA sequence: TGTGCCAGCAGTTGGGGACTAGCGATTATCACAGATACGCAATATTTT. The encoded protein is CASSWGLAIITDTQYF.

This clonotype was observed a handful of times. This chain uses TRBV20-1 with TRBJ1-5, with D hard to call. V was shortened by 3 bases and J by 0 bases, with 12 bases between the two germline ends. The CDR3 has 15 amino acids. Germline CDR1 and CDR2: DFQATT and SNEGSKA (reference sequence). The CDR3 nucleotides are TGCAGTGCTAGGCAGCAGTATTATAGCAATCAGCCCCAGCATTTT. It specifies CSARQQYYSNQPQHF.

This clonotype was found a few times. The chain uses TRBV25-1 and TRBJ1-1, with D tentatively TRBD1 (5 bases). CDR3 length: 16 amino acids. Germline CDR1 and CDR2: MGHDK and SYGVNS. Trimming took off 3 bases at V and 2 bases at J, with 16 bases between the two ends. The CDR3 protein is CASSETMGVGNTEAFF. DNA of the CDR3: TGTGCCAGCAGTGAGACTATGGGGGTCGGCAACACTGAAGCTTTCTTT.

This clonotype was observed a single time. The chain employs TRBV24-1 and TRBJ2-5, with D maybe TRBD1 (5 bases). Per germline, CDR1 KGHDR and CDR2 SFDVKD. The CDR3 spans 15 residues. Trimming cost V 2 bases and J 2 bases, with 11 bases left between them. CDR3 sequence reads: CATSDSGQLQETQYF. Here the CDR3 DNA reads TGTGCCACCAGTGATTCAGGGCAGTTACAAGAGACCCAGTACTTC.

This sequence joins TRBV5-6 and TRBJ1-2; no clear D gene. Trimming pared 7 bases from V and 8 bases from J, leaving 18 bases between. This CDR3 has 13 residues. Germline CDR1 reads SGHDT; CDR2 reads YYEEEE. CDR3: CASEQALRSGYTF. DNA for the CDR3: TGTGCCAGCGAGCAGGCCCTTCGGAGCGGCTACACCTTC.

This clonotype has only a few counts. This chain connects TRBV12-3 or TRBV12-4 to TRBJ2-3, with D possibly called TRBD1 or TRBD2 (5 bases each). V lost 5 bases, J lost 2 bases, and 8 bases lay in between. The CDR3 is made up of 13 amino acids. In DNA form, the CDR3 reads TGTGCCAGCAGTGTGGGGGTCACAGATACGCAGTATTTT. It specifies CASSVGVTDTQYF.

This clonotype was recorded a few times. This sequence joins TRBV7-2 and TRBJ1-2, with a possible D match to TRBD1 (6 bases). Looked up from germline, CDR1 is SGHTA and CDR2 is FQGNSA. V lost 6 bases to trimming and J lost 6 bases, with 20 bases between them. This CDR3 has 15 residues. In DNA, the CDR3 is TGTGCCAGCAGGATTCGGCAGGGGCTCGAGAATGGCTACACCTTC. Its translation is CASRIRQGLENGYTF.

The rearrangement uses TRBV20-1 and TRBJ2-1, with 11 bases fitting TRBD2. The CDR3 has 15 residues. Germline CDR1 is DFQATT and CDR2 is SNEGSKA (reference sequence). Losses at the gene ends were 3 bases for V and 5 bases for J; bases not matched to a gene: 6. CDR3 bases: TGCAGTGCTAGGGGGGGACTAGCGGATAACAATGAGCAGTTCTTC. This codes for CSARGGLADNNEQFF.

The V gene is TRBV5-1, the J gene TRBJ2-2; D ambiguous. This CDR3 comprises 14 residues. Germline V gene data show CDR1 as SGHRS and CDR2 as YFSETQ. Trimming shortened V by 0 bases and J by 4 bases, and 7 bases separated the two germline ends. The CDR3 region has the DNA TGCGCCAGCAGCTTGGCCACTGGCACCGGGGAGCTGTTTTTT. It encodes CASSLATGTGELFF.

Many counts were recorded for this clonotype. This chain joins TRBV24-1 and TRBJ2-2; 11 positions agree with TRBD2. Germline-derived CDR1 and CDR2 are KGHDR and SFDVKD. The CDR3 extends over 17 amino acids. V lost 3 bases, J lost 5 bases, and 7 bases stayed unmatched. The CDR3 region is CATSDPTSGSFTGELFF. The DNA for the CDR3 is TGTGCCACCAGTGATCCTACTAGCGGGAGTTTTACCGGGGAGCTGTTTTTT.

The rearrangement links TRBV5-1 to TRBJ2-3; D is possibly TRBD1 (5 bases). V dropped 3 bases and J dropped 9 bases, with 23 bases sitting between them. Per germline, CDR1 SGHRS and CDR2 YFSETQ. The length of the CDR3 is 16 residues. The CDR3 region has the DNA TGCGCCAGCAGCTCGTATGACAGCAACTTTAAGATCACGCAGTATTTT. It yields the protein CASSSYDSNFKITQYF. Complete variable domain (other parts from reference TRBV5-1 and TRBJ2-3): KAGVTQTPRYLIKTRGQQVTLSCSPISGHRSVSWYQQTPGQGLQFLFEYFSETQRNKGNFPGRFSGRQFSNSRSEMNVSTLELGDSALYLCASSSYDSNFKITQYFGPGTRLTVL.

The V and J genes are TRBV5-1 and TRBJ2-1; tentatively, D is TRBD2 (7 bases). This CDR3 comprises 17 residues. Trimming cost V 3 bases and J 6 bases, with 22 bases left between them. CDR1 is SGHRS and CDR2 is YFSETQ in the germline V gene. The CDR3 spells CASSSSLVGGPSNEQFF. For the CDR3, the DNA is TGCGCCAGCAGCTCGTCTTTGGTGGGGGGGCCTTCCAATGAGCAGTTCTTC.

This chain uses TRBV5-1 with TRBJ2-3; the match to TRBD2 covers 10 bases. This CDR3 is 18 amino acids long. V lost 2 bases, J lost 5 bases, and 14 bases stayed unmatched. Per germline, CDR1 SGHRS and CDR2 YFSETQ. Here the CDR3 reads CASSFLGLAGAGGDTQYF. The CDR3 DNA is TGCGCCAGCAGCTTCTTGGGGCTAGCGGGAGCCGGAGGAGATACGCAGTATTTT.

This clonotype has only one observation. The chain employs TRBV20-1 and TRBJ2-5, with TRBD2 identical over 7 bases. The DNA end is a closer match to TRBJ2-7, so the J assignment may be wrong. The germline V gene encodes CDR1 DFQATT and CDR2 SNEGSKA (reference sequence). CDR3 length: 14 residues. The CDR3 DNA sequence: TGCAGTGCTAGACGTGCGGGAGACCCCTACGAGCAGTACTTC. Translated, it gives CSARRAGDPYEQYF.

Regarding this clonotype: One junction end does not reproduce the germline sequence, and a read error may be involved. The chain combines TRBV29-1 with TRBJ2-7; 9 bases line up with TRBD2. The CDR3 extends over 16 amino acids. CDR1 is SQVTM, CDR2 ANQGSEA, per germline. The CDR3 DNA follows: TGCAGCGTTGAGGGGACCCTAGCGGGGAGCTCCTACGTGCAGTACTTC. Translation gives CSVEGTLAGSSYVQYF.

This clonotype was found a few times. The chain is built from TRBV5-6 and TRBJ2-5; 8 bases line up with TRBD1. The J call could be wrong; TRBJ2-7 is a better fit for the DNA end. This CDR3 comprises 15 residues. From germline, CDR1 is SGHDT and CDR2 YYEEEE. This CDR3 is CASTTRQGSYYEQYF. The CDR3 DNA follows: TGTGCCAGCACCACACGACAGGGGTCGTACTACGAGCAGTACTTC.

This rearrangement joins TRBV6-2 or TRBV6-3 to TRBJ2-5; a weak D match, TRBD1 (5 bases). The V and J ends lost 10 bases and 3 bases respectively, with 12 bases between them. There are 12 residues in the CDR3. Germline V gene sequence: CDR1 MNHEY, CDR2 SVGEGT. The CDR3 region is CATPGAKETQYF. The DNA for the CDR3 is TGTGCCACCCCTGGGGCCAAAGAGACCCAGTACTTC.

The chain has TRBV12-3 or TRBV12-4 and TRBJ2-7, with 8 bases identical to TRBD2. V was pared by 6 bases and J by 7 bases, with 14 bases of the junction left unmatched. The CDR3 contains 15 residues. CDR3 sequence (DNA): TGTGCCAGCAGCCCCCTTGGGACTAGTAGGGGTGAGCAGTACTTC. It translates to CASSPLGTSRGEQYF.

The CDR3 sequence is CASSKSGSGRFYEQYF. The CDR3 nucleotides read TGTGCCAGTAGTAAATCTGGCAGCGGGCGGTTCTACGAGCAGTACTTC. The chain links TRBV19 to TRBJ2-7; TRBD2 might be the D (6 bases). V was trimmed by 4 bases and J by 3 bases, leaving 19 bases between them. This CDR3 has 16 residues. In germline, CDR1 is LNHDA, CDR2 SQIVND (reference sequence).

The J gene is TRBJ2-3, the V gene TRBV7-3; TRBD2 matches at 7 bases. Per germline, CDR1 SGHTA and CDR2 FQGTGA. V shed 0 bases, J shed 4 bases, and the junction held 25 bases outside the gene matches. The CDR3 runs 22 residues. Written as DNA, the CDR3 is TGTGCCAGCAGCTTAACGAACCTCGGGGGACTATTGCGGTCCCCCCATTCAGATACGCAGTATTTT. It codes for CASSLTNLGGLLRSPHSDTQYF.

This rearrangement joins TRBV29-1 to TRBJ2-7, with 10 bases aligning to TRBD2. Germline V gene sequence: CDR1 SQVTM, CDR2 ANQGSEA. The V gene end was trimmed by 2 bases and the J gene end by 3 bases; junction bases not matched to a gene: 10. The CDR3 loop spans 16 amino acids. In DNA, the CDR3 is TGCAGCGTTGAATCTCCTGGACTAGCGGAAGACTACGAGCAGTACTTC. Translation: CSVESPGLAEDYEQYF.

The V call is TRBV7-3, the J call TRBJ2-7, with a possible D match to TRBD2 (5 bases). CDR3 length equals 12 residues. Trimming left V 11 bases short and J 6 bases short, with 17 bases between. The germline CDR1 and CDR2 sequences are SGHTA and FQGTGA. Written as DNA, the CDR3 is TGTGCCTGGAGTGTAACTAGTTCCGAGCAGTACTTC. Its translation: CAWSVTSSEQYF.

The chain links TRBV7-9 to TRBJ2-1; either TRBD1 or TRBD2 may fit D (5 bases each). Germline V gene lookup returns CDR1 SEHNR and CDR2 FQNEAQ (reference sequence). V was clipped by 2 bases and J by 5 bases, with 13 bases between them. The CDR3 contains 15 residues. The CDR3 sequence: CASSLTGKGDNEQFF. The DNA of the CDR3 is TGTGCCAGCAGCTTAACAGGCAAGGGAGACAATGAGCAGTTCTTC.

CDR3: CASSLETGGHEQYF. CDR3 nucleotide sequence: TGTGCCAGCAGTTTAGAGACAGGGGGCCACGAGCAGTACTTC. This chain joins TRBV12-3 or TRBV12-4 and TRBJ2-5, with 10 bases that match TRBD1. The DNA end favors TRBJ2-7, so the J call may be wrong. This CDR3 is built from 14 residues.

V usage is TRBV27 and J usage is TRBJ1-2; 8 bases align to TRBD1. The germline gives CDR1 MNHEY, CDR2 SMNVEV (reference sequence). The CDR3 runs 14 residues. V gave up 6 bases and J gave up 5 bases; unmatched junction bases: 8. The CDR3 region has the DNA TGTGCCAGCAGCCTACAGGGGGTCGGATATGGCTACACCTTC. Translating it yields CASSLQGVGYGYTF.

The chain couples TRBV12-3 or TRBV12-4 to TRBJ2-3, with no clear D. The CDR3 covers 12 residues. V gave up 7 bases and J gave up 3 bases, with 8 bases separating them. For the CDR3, the DNA is TGTGCCAGCACTCTTGAAACAGATACGCAGTATTTT. Its protein product is CASTLETDTQYF.